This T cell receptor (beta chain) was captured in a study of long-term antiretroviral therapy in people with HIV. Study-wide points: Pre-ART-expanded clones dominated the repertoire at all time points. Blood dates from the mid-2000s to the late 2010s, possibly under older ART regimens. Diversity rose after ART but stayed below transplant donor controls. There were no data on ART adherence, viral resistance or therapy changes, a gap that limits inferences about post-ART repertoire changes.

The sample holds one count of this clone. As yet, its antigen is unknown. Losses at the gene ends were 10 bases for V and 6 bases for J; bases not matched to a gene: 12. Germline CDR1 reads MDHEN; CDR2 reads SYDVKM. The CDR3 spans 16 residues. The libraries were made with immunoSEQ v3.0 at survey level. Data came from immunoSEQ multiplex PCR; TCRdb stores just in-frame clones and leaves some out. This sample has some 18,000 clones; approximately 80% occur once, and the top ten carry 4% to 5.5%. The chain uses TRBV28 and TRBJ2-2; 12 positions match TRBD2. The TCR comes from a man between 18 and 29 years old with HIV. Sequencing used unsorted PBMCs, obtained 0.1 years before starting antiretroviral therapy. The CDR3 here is CATTPGTSGLSGELFF. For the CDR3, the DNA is TGTGCCACTACACCCGGGACTAGCGGGTTATCCGGGGAGCTGTTTTTT.